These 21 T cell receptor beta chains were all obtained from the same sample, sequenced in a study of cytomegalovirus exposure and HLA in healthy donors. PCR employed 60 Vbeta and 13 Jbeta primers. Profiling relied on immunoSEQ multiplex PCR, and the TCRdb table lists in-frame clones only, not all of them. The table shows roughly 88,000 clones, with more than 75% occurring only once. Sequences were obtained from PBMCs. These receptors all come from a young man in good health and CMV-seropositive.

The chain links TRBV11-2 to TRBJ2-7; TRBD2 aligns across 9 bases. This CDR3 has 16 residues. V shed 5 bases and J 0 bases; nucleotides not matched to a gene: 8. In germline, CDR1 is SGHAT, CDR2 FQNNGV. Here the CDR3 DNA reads TGTGCCAGCAGCCCCAGGACTAGCGCCCTCTCCTACGAGCAGTACTTC. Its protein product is CASSPRTSALSYEQYF. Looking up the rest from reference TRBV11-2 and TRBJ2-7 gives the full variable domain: EAGVAQSPRYKIIEKRQSVAFWCNPISGHATLYWYQQILGQGPKLLIQFQNNGVVDDSQLPKDRFSAERLKGVDSTLKIQPAKLEDSAVYLCASSPRTSALSYEQYFGPGTRLTVT.

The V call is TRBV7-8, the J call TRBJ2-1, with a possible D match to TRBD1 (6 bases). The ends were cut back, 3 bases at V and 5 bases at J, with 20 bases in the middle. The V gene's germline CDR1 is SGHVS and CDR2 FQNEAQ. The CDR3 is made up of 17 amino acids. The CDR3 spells CASSFVPGPGADNEQFF. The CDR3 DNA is TGTGCCAGCAGCTTTGTTCCGGGACCAGGGGCAGACAATGAGCAGTTCTTC.

This CDR3 reads CASRPERVRDEQYF. CDR3 coding DNA: TGTGCCAGCAGGCCTGAGCGGGTCAGGGACGAGCAGTACTTC. The V and J genes are TRBV6-5 and TRBJ2-7; TRBD2 is a possible D gene (6 bases). The V gene's germline CDR1 is MNHEY and CDR2 SVGAGI. The CDR3 sequence is 14 residues long. Trimming shortened V by 6 bases and J by 5 bases, and 17 bases separated the two germline ends.

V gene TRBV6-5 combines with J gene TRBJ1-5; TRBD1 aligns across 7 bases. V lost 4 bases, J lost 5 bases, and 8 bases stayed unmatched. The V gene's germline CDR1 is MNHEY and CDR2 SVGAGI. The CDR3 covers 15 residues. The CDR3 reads CASSSGGGRHQPQHF. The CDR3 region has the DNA TGTGCCAGCAGTTCCGGAGGGGGCAGACATCAGCCCCAGCATTTT.

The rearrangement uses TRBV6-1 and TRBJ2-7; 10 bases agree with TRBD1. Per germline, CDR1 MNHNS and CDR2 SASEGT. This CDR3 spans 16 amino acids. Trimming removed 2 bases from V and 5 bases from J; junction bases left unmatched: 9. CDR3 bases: TGTGCCAGCAGTGAAACGATGGGACAGGGGAGAAACGAGCAGTACTTC. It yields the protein CASSETMGQGRNEQYF.

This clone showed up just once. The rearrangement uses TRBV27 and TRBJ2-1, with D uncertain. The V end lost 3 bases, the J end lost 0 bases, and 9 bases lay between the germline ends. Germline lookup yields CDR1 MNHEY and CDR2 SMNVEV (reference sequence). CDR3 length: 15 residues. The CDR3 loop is CASSFDTVSYNEQFF. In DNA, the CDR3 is TGTGCCAGCAGTTTCGATACGGTCTCCTACAATGAGCAGTTCTTC.

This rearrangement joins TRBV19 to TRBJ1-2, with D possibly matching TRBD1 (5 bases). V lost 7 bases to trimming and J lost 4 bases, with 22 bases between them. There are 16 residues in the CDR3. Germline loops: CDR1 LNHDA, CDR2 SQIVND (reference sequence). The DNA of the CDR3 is TGTGCCAGTAATACCAGGGAAGGAATTTGGGGCTATGGCTACACCTTC. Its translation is CASNTREGIWGYGYTF.

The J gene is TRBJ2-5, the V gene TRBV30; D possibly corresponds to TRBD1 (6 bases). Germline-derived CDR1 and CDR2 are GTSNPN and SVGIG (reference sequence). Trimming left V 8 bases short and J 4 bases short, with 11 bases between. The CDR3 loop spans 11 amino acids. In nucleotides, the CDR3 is TGTGCCGGGGGCCAACCAGAGACCCAGTACTTC. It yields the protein CAGGQPETQYF.

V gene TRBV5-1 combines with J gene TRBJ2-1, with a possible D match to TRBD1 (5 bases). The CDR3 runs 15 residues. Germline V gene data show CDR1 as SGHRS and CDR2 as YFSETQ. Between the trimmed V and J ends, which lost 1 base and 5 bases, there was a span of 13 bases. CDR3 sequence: CASSLLAGINNEQFF. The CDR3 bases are TGCGCCAGCAGCTTGTTGGCAGGGATTAACAATGAGCAGTTCTTC. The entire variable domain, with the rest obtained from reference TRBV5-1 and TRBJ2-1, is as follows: KAGVTQTPRYLIKTRGQQVTLSCSPISGHRSVSWYQQTPGQGLQFLFEYFSETQRNKGNFPGRFSGRQFSNSRSEMNVSTLELGDSALYLCASSLLAGINNEQFFGPGTRLTVL.

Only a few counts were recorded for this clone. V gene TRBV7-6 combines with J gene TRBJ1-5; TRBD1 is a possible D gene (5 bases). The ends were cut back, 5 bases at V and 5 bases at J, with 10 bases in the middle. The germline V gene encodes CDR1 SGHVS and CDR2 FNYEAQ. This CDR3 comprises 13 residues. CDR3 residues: CASSLDSYQPQHF. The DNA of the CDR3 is TGTGCCAGCAGCCTAGACAGTTATCAGCCCCAGCATTTT.

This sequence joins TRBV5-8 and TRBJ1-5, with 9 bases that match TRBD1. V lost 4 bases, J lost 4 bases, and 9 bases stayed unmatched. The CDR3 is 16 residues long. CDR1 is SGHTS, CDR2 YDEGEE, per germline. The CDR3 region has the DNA TGTGCCAGCAGCCTCCTCCTGGGACAGGGAAATCAGCCCCAGCATTTT. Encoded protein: CASSLLLGQGNQPQHF.

Here the CDR3 reads CASGAGIYNEQFF. The CDR3 nucleotides are TGTGCCAGCGGGGCGGGGATATACAATGAGCAGTTCTTC. The J gene is TRBJ2-1, the V gene TRBV6-5; TRBD2 is a possible D gene (6 bases). CDR1 is MNHEY and CDR2 is SVGAGI in the germline V gene. CDR3 length equals 13 residues. The V gene lost 8 bases and the J gene lost 4 bases, with 12 bases spanning the gap.

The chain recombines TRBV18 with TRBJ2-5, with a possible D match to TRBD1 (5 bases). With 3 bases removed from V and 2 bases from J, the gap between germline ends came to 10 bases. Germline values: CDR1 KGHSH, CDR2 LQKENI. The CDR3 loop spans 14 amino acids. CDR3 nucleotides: TGTGCCAGCTCACCCCGCAGGGTGCAAGAGACCCAGTACTTC. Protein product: CASSPRRVQETQYF. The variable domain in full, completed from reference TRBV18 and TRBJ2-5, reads NAGVMQNPRHLVRRRGQEARLRCSPMKGHSHVYWYRQLPEEGLKFMVYLQKENIIDESGMPKERFSAEFPKEGPSILRIQQVVRGDSAAYFCASSPRRVQETQYFGPGTRLLVL.

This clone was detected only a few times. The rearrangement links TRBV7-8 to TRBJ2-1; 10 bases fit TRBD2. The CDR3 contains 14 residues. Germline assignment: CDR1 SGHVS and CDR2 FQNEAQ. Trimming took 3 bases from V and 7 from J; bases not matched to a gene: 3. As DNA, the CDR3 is TGTGCCAGCAGCTTCGGGACTAGCGTGAATGAGCAGTTCTTC. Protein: CASSFGTSVNEQFF.

The CDR3: CASSLTVAKNIQYF. In DNA, the CDR3 is TGTGCCAGCAGCCTGACTGTAGCCAAAAACATTCAGTACTTC. This chain links TRBV28 with TRBJ2-4; unclear D gene. Per the germline V gene, CDR1 is MDHEN and CDR2 is SYDVKM. V shed 6 bases and J shed 0 bases, with 9 bases lying between them. The CDR3 totals 14 residues.

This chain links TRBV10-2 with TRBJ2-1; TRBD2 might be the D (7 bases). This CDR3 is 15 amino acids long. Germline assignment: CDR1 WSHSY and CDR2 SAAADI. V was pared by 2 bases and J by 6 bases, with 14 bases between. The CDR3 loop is CASSEVRGGFNEQFF. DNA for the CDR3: TGCGCCAGCAGTGAGGTTAGGGGGGGCTTCAATGAGCAGTTCTTC.

The CDR3 loop is CASTSGGGNTEAFF. Written as DNA, the CDR3 is TGTGCCAGCACCTCCGGGGGGGGGAACACTGAAGCTTTCTTT. V gene TRBV7-6 combines with J gene TRBJ1-1; D perhaps matches TRBD1 (5 bases). Trimming stripped 7 bases from V and 1 base from J, with 13 bases between. The germline V gene encodes CDR1 SGHVS and CDR2 FNYEAQ. This CDR3 has 14 residues. Filled out from reference TRBV7-6 and TRBJ1-1, the complete variable domain reads GAGVSQSPRYKVTKRGQDVALRCDPISGHVSLYWYRQALGQGPEFLTYFNYEAQQDKSGLPNDRFSAERPEGSISTLTIQRTEQRDSAMYRCASTSGGGNTEAFFGQGTRLTVV.

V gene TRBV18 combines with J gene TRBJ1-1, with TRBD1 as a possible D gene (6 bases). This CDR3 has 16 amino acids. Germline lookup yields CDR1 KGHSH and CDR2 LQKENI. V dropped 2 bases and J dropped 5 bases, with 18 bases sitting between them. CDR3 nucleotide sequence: TGTGCCAGCTCACCATTCGGGGGGGCGCAGAGGACTGAAGCTTTCTTT. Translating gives CASSPFGGAQRTEAFF.

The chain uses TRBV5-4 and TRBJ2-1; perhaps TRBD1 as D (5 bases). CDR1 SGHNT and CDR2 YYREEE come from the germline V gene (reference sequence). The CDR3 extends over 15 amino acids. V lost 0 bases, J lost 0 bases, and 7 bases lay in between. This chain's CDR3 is CASSLDGASYNEQFF. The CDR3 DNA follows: TGTGCCAGCAGCTTGGATGGGGCCTCCTACAATGAGCAGTTCTTC. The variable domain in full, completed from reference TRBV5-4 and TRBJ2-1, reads ETGVTQSPTHLIKTRGQQVTLRCSSQSGHNTVSWYQQALGQGPQFIFQYYREEENGRGNFPPRFSGLQFPNYSSELNVNALELDDSALYLCASSLDGASYNEQFFGPGTRLTVL.

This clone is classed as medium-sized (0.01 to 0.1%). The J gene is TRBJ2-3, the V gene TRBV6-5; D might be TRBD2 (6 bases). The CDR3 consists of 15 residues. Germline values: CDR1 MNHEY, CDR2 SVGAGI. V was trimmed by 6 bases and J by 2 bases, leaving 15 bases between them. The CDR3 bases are TGTGCCAGCAGGGCCTCTAGCGACTACACAGATACGCAGTATTTT. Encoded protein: CASRASSDYTDTQYF.

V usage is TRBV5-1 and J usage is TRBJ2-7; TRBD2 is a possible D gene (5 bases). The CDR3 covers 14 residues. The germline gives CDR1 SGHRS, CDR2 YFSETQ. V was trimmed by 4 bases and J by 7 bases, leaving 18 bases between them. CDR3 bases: TGCGCCAGCAGCCACACGGACCAGCGGAGGGAGCAGTACTTC. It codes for CASSHTDQRREQYF.